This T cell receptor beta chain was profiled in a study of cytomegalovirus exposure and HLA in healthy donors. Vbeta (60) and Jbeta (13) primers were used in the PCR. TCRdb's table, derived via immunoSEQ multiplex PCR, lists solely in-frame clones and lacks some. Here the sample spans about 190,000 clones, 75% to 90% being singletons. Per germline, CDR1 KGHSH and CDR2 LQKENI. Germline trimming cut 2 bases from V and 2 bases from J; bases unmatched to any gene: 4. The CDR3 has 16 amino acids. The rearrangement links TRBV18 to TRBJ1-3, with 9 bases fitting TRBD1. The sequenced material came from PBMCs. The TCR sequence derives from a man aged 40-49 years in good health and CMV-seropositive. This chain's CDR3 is CASSPIRDRAGNTIYF. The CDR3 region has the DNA TGTGCCAGCTCACCAATCCGGGACAGGGCTGGAAACACCATATATTTT.